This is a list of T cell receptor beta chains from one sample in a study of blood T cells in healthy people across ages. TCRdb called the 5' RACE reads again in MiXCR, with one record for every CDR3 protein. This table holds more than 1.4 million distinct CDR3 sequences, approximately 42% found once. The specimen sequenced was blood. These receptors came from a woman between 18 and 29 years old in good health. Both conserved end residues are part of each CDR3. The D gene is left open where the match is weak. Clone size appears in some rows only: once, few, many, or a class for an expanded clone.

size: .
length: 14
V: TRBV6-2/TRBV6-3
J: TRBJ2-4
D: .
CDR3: CASSQMRAKNIQYF
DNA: TGTGCCAGCAGTCAAATGAGAGCCAAAAACATTCAGTACTTC

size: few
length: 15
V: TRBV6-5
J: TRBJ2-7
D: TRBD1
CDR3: CASTLSQQGASEQYF
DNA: TGTGCCAGCACCTTATCCCAACAGGGGGCAAGCGAGCAGTACTTC

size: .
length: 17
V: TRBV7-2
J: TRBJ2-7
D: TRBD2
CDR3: CASSHTVGLDNFYEQYF
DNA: TGTGCCAGCAGCCACACAGTTGGACTAGATAACTTCTACGAGCAGTACTTC

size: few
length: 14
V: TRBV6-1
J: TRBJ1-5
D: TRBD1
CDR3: CASRAGQGGQPQHF
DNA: TGTGCCAGCAGGGCGGGACAGGGAGGTCAGCCCCAGCATTTT

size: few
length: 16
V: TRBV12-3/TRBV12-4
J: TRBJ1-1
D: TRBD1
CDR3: CASSFQNRGPNTEAFF
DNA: TGTGCCAGCAGTTTCCAGAACAGGGGACCAAACACTGAAGCTTTCTTT

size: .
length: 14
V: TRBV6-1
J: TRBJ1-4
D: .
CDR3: CASSEISGGEKLFF
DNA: TGTGCCAGCAGTGAAATTTCGGGCGGGGAAAAACTGTTTTTT

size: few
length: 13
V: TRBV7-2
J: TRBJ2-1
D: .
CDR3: CASRSPLAGEQFF
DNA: TGTGCCAGCAGATCCCCCCTGGCAGGTGAGCAGTTCTTC

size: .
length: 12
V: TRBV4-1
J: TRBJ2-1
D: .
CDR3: CASSPGTNEQFF
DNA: TGCGCCAGCAGCCCAGGGACTAATGAGCAGTTCTTC

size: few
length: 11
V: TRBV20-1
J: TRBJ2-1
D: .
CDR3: CSARGGSEQFF
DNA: TGCAGTGCTAGAGGCGGGTCTGAGCAGTTCTTC

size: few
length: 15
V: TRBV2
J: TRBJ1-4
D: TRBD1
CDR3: CASSRTTGAGEKLFF
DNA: TGTGCCAGCAGCCGGACCACAGGGGCCGGTGAAAAACTGTTTTTT

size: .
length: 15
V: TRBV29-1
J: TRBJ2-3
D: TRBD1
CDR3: CSVGGTGGATDTPYF
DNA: TGCAGCGTTGGGGGGACAGGGGGCGCAACAGATACGCCGTATTTT

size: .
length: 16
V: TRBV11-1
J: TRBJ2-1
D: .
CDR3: CASRITLVSSYNEQFF
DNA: TGTGCCAGCAGGATAACGTTAGTTAGCTCCTACAATGAGCAGTTCTTC

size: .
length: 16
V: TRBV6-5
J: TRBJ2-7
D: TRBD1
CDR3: CASSYMGTGRAYEQYF
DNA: TGTGCCAGCAGTTATATGGGGACAGGAAGGGCCTACGAGCAGTACTTC

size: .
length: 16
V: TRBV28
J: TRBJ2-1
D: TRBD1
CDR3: CASSLAGTALSNEQFF
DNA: TGTGCCAGCAGTTTGGCCGGGACAGCGTTGTCCAATGAGCAGTTCTTC

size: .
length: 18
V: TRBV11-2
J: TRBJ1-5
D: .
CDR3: CASSLGTGGLGGNQPQHF
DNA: TGTGCCAGCAGCTTGGGTACTGGGGGGTTGGGAGGCAATCAGCCCCAGCATTTT

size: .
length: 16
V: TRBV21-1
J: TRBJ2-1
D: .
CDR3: CASSKNSGSLSYEQFF
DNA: TGTGCCAGCAGCAAAAATAGCGGGAGTCTGTCTTATGAGCAGTTCTTC

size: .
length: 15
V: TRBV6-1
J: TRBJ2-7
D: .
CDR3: CASSVLGTDSYEQYF
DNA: TGTGCCAGCAGTGTCCTCGGGACGGACTCCTACGAGCAGTACTTC

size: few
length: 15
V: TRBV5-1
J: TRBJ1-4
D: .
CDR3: CASSEESATNEKLFF
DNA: TGCGCCAGCAGCGAGGAGAGTGCAACTAATGAAAAACTGTTTTTT

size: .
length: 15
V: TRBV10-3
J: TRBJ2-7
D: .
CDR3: CAISEDPNWDYEQYF
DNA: TGTGCCATCAGTGAGGATCCCAACTGGGACTACGAGCAGTACTTC

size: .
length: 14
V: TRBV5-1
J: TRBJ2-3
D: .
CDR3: CASSSSAFTDTQYF
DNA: TGCGCCAGCAGCTCTTCGGCTTTCACAGATACGCAGTATTTT